This T cell receptor (beta chain) is drawn from a study of neoadjuvant anti-PD-1 for oral cavity cancer. Study summary: Patients without progression received a fourth nivolumab dose around day 43, then surgical resection on days 50-56.

There are 19 residues in the CDR3. With 4 bases removed from V and 7 bases from J, the gap between germline ends came to 29 bases. Germline CDR1 is MNHEY and CDR2 is SMNVEV (reference sequence). Time point here: after neoadjuvant nivolumab, at surgical resection. Blood cells were analyzed directly, without culture or expansion. Produced via immunoSEQ multiplex PCR; TCRdb's table is partial and in-frame only. The sample lists about 68,000 clones; about 85% were seen once. Specimen: PBMCs, collected after nivolumab (anti-PD-1) treatment. The chain recombines TRBV27 with TRBJ2-1; a possible D gene is TRBD1 (5 bases). This receptor was identified in a person between 40 and 80 years old with oral cavity squamous cell carcinoma. The CDR3 sequence: CASSSGGRVERVVGNEQFF. The CDR3 DNA is TGTGCCAGCAGTTCCGGCGGCAGGGTGGAAAGGGTTGTCGGGAATGAGCAGTTCTTC.